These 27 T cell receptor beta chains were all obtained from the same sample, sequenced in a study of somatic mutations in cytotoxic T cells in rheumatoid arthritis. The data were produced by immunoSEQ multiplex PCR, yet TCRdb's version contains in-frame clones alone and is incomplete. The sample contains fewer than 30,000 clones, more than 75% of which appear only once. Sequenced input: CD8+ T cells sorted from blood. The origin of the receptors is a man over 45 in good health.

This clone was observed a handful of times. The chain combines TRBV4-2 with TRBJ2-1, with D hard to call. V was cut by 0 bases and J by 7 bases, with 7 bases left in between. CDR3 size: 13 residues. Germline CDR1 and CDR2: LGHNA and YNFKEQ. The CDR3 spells CASSQELVNEQFF. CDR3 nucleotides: TGTGCCAGCAGCCAAGAGCTAGTTAATGAGCAGTTCTTC.

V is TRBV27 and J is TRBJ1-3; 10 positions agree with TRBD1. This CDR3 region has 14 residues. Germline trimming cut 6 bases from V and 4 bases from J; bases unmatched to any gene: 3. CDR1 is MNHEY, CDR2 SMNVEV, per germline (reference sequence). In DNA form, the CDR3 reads TGTGCCAGCAGGACAGGGGGCGCCGGAAACACCATATATTTT. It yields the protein CASRTGGAGNTIYF.

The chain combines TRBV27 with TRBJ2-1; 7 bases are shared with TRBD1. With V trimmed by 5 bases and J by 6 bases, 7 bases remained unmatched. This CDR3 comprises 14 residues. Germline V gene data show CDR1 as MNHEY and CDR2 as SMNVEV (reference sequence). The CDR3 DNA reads TGTGCCAGCAGTCTTCGACAGGGCCCCAATGAGCAGTTCTTC. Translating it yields CASSLRQGPNEQFF.

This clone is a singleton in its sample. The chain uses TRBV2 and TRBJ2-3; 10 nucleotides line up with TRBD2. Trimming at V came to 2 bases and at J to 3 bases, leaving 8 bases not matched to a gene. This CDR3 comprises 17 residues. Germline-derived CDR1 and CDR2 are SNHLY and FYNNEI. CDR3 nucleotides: TGTGCCAGCAGTGAATTTCTAGCGGGAGCTTCTACAGATACGCAGTATTTT. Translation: CASSEFLAGASTDTQYF. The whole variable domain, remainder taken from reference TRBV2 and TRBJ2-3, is EPEVTQTPSHQVTQMGQEVILRCVPISNHLYFYWYRQILGQKVEFLVSFYNNEISEKSEIFDDQFSVERPDGSNFTLKIRSTKLEDSAMYFCASSEFLAGASTDTQYFGPGTRLTVL.

The chain's CDR3 is CASSGGRATYNEQFF. DNA of the CDR3: TGTGCCAGCAGTGGGGGGCGGGCAACCTACAATGAGCAGTTCTTC. The rearrangement joins TRBV2 to TRBJ2-1, with D possibly TRBD1 on 6 matching bases. V lost 4 bases and J 2 bases, leaving 12 bases between the germline ends. The length of the CDR3 is 15 residues. Looked up from germline, CDR1 is SNHLY and CDR2 is FYNNEI.

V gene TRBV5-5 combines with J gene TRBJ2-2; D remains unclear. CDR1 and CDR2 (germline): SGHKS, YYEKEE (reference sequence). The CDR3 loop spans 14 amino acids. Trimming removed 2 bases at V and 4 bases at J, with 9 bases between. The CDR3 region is CASSFGEPTGELFF. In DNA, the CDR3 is TGTGCCAGCAGCTTCGGCGAGCCCACCGGGGAGCTGTTTTTT.

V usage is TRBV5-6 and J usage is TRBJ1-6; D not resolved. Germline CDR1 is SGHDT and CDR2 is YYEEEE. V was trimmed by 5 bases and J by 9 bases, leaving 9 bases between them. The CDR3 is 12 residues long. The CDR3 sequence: CASSYGSSPLHF. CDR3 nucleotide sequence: TGTGCCAGCAGTTACGGTTCTTCACCCCTCCACTTT.

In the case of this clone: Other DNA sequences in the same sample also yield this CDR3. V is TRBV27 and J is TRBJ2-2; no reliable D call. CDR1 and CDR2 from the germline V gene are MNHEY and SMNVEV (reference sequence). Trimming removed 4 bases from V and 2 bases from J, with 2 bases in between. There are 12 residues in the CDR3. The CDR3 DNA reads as TGTGCCAGCAGTTCTAACACCGGGGAGCTGTTTTTT. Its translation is CASSSNTGELFF.

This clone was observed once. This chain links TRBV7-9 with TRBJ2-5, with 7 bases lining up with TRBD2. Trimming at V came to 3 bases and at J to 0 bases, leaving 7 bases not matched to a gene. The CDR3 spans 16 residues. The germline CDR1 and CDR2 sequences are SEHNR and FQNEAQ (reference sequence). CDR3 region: CASSFRRESYQETQYF. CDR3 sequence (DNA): TGTGCCAGCAGCTTTAGGCGGGAGTCGTACCAAGAGACCCAGTACTTC. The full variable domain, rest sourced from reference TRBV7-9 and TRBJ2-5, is DTGVSQNPRHKITKRGQNVTFRCDPISEHNRLYWYRQTLGQGPEFLTYFQNEAQLEKSRLLSDRFSAERPKGSFSTLEIQRTEQGDSAMYLCASSFRRESYQETQYFGPGTRLLVL.

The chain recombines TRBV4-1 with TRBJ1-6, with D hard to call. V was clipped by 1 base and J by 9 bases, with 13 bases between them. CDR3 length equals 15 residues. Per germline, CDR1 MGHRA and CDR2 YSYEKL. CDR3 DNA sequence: TGCGCCAGCAGCCAAGTTAAGGATAGGAGTTCACCCCTCCACTTT. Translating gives CASSQVKDRSSPLHF.

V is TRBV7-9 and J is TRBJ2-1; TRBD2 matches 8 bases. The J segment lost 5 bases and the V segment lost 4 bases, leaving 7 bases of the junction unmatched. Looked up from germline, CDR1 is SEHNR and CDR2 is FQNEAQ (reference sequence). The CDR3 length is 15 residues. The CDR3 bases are TGTGCCAGCAGCTCAAGCGGGAGAAGCCACAATGAGCAGTTCTTC. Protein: CASSSSGRSHNEQFF.

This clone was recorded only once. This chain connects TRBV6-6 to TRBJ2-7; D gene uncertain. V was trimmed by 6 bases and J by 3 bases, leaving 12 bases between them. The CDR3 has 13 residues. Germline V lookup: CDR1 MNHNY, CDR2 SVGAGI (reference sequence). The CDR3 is CASSYSRDYEQYF. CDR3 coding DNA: TGTGCCAGCAGCTACAGCAGAGACTACGAGCAGTACTTC.

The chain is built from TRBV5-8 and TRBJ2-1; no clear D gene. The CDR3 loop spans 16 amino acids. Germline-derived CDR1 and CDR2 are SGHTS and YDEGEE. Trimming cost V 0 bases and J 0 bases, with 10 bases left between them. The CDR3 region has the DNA TGTGCCAGCAGCTTGGGAACAGTGTACTCCTACAATGAGCAGTTCTTC. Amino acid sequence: CASSLGTVYSYNEQFF.

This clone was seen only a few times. CDR3 amino acids: CASSQKELDTGELFF. The CDR3 DNA sequence: TGTGCCAGCAGCCAAAAGGAGTTGGACACCGGGGAGCTGTTTTTT. The chain combines TRBV4-2 with TRBJ2-2; D gene uncertain. The V gene lost 2 bases and the J gene lost 3 bases, with 10 bases spanning the gap. The CDR3 length is 15 residues. CDR1 is LGHNA and CDR2 is YNFKEQ in the germline V gene.

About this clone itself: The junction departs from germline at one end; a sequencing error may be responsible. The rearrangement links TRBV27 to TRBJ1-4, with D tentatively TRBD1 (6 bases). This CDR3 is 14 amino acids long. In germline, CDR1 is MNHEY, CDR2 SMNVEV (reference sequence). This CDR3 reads CASSVSRRGEKLFF. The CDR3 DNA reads TGTGCCAGCAGTGTATCGAGGAGGGGGGAAAAACTGTTTTTT. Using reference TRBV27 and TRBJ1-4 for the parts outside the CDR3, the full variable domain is EAQVTQNPRYLITVTGKKLTVTCSQNMNHEYMSWYRQDPGLGLRQIYYSMNVEVTDKGDVPEGYKVSRKEKRNFPLILESPSPNQTSLYFCASSVSRRGEKLFFGSGTQLSVL.

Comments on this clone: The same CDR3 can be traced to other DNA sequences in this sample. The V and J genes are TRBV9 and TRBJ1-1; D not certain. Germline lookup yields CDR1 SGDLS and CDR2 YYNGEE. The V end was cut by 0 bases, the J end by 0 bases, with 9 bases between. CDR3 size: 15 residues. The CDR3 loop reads CASSVGMNVNTEAFF. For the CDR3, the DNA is TGTGCCAGCAGCGTAGGAATGAACGTGAACACTGAAGCTTTCTTT.

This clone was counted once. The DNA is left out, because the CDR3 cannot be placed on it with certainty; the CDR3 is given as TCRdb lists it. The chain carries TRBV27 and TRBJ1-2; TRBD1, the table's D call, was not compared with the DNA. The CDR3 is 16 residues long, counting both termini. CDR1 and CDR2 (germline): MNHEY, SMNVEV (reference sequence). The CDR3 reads CASSFGTGGFGDGYTF.

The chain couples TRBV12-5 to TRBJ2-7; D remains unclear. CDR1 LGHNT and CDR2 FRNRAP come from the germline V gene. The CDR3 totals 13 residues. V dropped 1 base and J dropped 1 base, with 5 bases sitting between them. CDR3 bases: TGTGCTAGTGGTTTGGGCGGTTCCTACGAGCAGTACTTC. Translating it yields CASGLGGSYEQYF.

CDR3 protein: CASSLTGTPLLYGYTF. The CDR3 DNA follows: TGTGCCAGCAGCTTAACCGGGACACCTTTGCTCTATGGCTACACCTTC. The V and J genes are TRBV7-9 and TRBJ1-2, with D possibly TRBD1 on 6 matching bases. The CDR3 is 16 amino acids. The germline V and J ends were trimmed by 2 bases and 4 bases, with 17 bases remaining between them. Germline V gives CDR1 SEHNR, CDR2 FQNEAQ (reference sequence). Using reference TRBV7-9 and TRBJ1-2 for the parts outside the CDR3, the full variable domain is DTGVSQNPRHKITKRGQNVTFRCDPISEHNRLYWYRQTLGQGPEFLTYFQNEAQLEKSRLLSDRFSAERPKGSFSTLEIQRTEQGDSAMYLCASSLTGTPLLYGYTFGSGTRLTVV.

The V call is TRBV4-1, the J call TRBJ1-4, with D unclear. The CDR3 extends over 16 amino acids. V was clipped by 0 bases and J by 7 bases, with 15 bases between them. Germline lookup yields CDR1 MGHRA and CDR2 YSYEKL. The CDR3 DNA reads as TGCGCCAGCAGCCAAGATCGAAGGGATAACGGTGAAAAACTGTTTTTT. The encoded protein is CASSQDRRDNGEKLFF.

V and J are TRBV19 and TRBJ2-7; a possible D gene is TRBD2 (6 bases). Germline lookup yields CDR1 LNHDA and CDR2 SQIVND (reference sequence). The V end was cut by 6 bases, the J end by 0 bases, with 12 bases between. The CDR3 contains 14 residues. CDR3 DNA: TGTGCCAGTAGCCCGGGACTCAGCTCCTACGAGCAGTACTTC. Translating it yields CASSPGLSSYEQYF.

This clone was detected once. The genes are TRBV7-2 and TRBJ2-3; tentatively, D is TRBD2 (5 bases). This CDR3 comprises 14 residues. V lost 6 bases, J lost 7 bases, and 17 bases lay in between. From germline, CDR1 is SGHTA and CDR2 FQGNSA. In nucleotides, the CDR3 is TGTGCCAGCAGTTTCCCCGGGGTTGGAAATACGCAGTATTTT. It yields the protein CASSFPGVGNTQYF.

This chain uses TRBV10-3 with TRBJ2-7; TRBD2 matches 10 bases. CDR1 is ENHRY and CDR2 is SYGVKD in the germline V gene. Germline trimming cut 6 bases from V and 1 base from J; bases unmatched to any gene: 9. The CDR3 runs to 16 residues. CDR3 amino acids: CAIRVQGLADSYEQYF. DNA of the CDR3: TGTGCCATCAGAGTACAAGGACTAGCGGATTCCTACGAGCAGTACTTC.

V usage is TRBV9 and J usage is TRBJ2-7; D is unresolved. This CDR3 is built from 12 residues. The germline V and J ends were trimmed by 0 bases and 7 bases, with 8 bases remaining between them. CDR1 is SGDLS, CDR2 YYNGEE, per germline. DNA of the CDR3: TGTGCCAGCAGCGTAGAGGGTGAAGAGCAGTACTTC. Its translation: CASSVEGEEQYF.

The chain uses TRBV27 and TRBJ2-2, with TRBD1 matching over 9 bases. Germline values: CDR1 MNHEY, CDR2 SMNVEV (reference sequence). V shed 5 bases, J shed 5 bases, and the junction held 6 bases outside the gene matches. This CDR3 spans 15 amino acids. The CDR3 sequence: CASSIRQGGTGELFF. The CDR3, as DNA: TGTGCCAGCAGTATACGACAGGGGGGGACCGGGGAGCTGTTTTTT.

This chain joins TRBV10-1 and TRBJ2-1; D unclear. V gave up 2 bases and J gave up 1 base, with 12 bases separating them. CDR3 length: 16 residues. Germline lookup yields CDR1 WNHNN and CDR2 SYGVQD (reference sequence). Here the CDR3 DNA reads TGCGCCAGCAGTGAGAGAGTGCCCCGGTCCTACAATGAGCAGTTCTTC. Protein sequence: CASSERVPRSYNEQFF.

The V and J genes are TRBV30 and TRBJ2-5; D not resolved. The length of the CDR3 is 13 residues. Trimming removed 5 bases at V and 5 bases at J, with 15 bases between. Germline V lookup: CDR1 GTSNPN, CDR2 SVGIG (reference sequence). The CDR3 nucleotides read TGTGCCTGGGAAGGGCGCGGATGGGAGACCCAGTACTTC. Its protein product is CAWEGRGWETQYF. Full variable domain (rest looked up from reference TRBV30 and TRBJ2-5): SQTIHQWPATLVQPVGSPLSLECTVEGTSNPNLYWYRQAAGRGLQLLFYSVGIGQISSEVPQNLSASRPQDRQFILSSKKLLLSDSGFYLCAWEGRGWETQYFGPGTRLLVL.